Shown below are 10 T cell receptor beta chains from a single sample sequenced in a study of OX40 agonist ivuxolimab in advanced cancers. Clones were read by immunoSEQ multiplex PCR, and TCRdb kept only the in-frame ones, dropping some. The data show about 79,000 clones, about 90% seen once. The source was CD4+ or CD8+ T cells sorted from blood, collected in a trial of the OX40 agonist ivuxolimab. The source of these receptors is an adult with an advanced solid tumor such as melanoma, head and neck, liver or kidney cancer.

V usage is TRBV2 and J usage is TRBJ1-4; possibly TRBD1 for D (6 bases). The CDR3 is 15 amino acids. Germline CDR1 reads SNHLY; CDR2 reads FYNNEI. V lost 6 bases and J 7 bases, leaving 18 bases between the germline ends. For the CDR3, the DNA is TGTGCCAGCAGGGCCCCAGGGGCAGGGAGTGAAAAACTGTTTTTT. Its protein is CASRAPGAGSEKLFF.

The chain combines TRBV28 with TRBJ1-3; 8 nucleotides match TRBD1. This CDR3 comprises 14 residues. J was trimmed by 3 bases and V by 6 bases; bases with no gene match: 4. Germline CDR1 MDHEN, CDR2 SYDVKM. CDR3 sequence reads: CASRNRGYGNTIYF. The CDR3 DNA reads TGTGCCAGCAGGAACAGGGGGTATGGAAACACCATATATTTT.

The chain has TRBV5-6 and TRBJ1-6; 8 bases agree with TRBD1. CDR1 and CDR2 (germline): SGHDT, YYEEEE. Trimming removed 5 bases from V and 13 bases from J; junction bases left unmatched: 8. CDR3 size: 13 residues. The CDR3 DNA sequence: TGTGCCAGCAGTCTGGACAGGGTGGAGCCCCTCCACTTT. This encodes CASSLDRVEPLHF.

This sequence joins TRBV10-3 and TRBJ1-2, with D maybe TRBD1 (6 bases). V was clipped by 7 bases and J by 5 bases, with 14 bases between them. CDR1 is ENHRY and CDR2 is SYGVKD in the germline V gene. The CDR3 has 13 amino acids. This CDR3 reads CAIMLDSRYGYTF. CDR3 DNA sequence: TGTGCCATCATGCTGGACAGTCGGTATGGCTACACCTTC.

The rearrangement uses TRBV7-9 and TRBJ1-1; 7 bases are a match to TRBD1. In germline, CDR1 is SEHNR, CDR2 FQNEAQ (reference sequence). V shed 5 bases and J 10 bases; nucleotides not matched to a gene: 7. This CDR3 is 12 amino acids long. The CDR3 DNA sequence: TGTGCCAGCAGCCCTGACAGGGCAAGAGCTTTCTTT. It translates to CASSPDRARAFF.

This sequence joins TRBV14 and TRBJ2-1; 10 nucleotides line up with TRBD2. The V gene's germline CDR1 is SGHDN and CDR2 FVKESK. V lost 1 base to trimming and J lost 8 bases; unmatched junction nucleotides: 5. The CDR3 length is 15 residues. Written as DNA, the CDR3 is TGTGCCAGCAGCCAAGGCCTAGCGGGGGTGCATGAGCAGTTCTTC. Translated: CASSQGLAGVHEQFF.

J is TRBJ2-2 and V is TRBV5-1, with D perhaps given as TRBD1 or TRBD2 (5 bases each). Deletions cut 7 bases from V and 0 bases from J, with 10 bases between. The CDR3 consists of 14 residues. Germline lookup yields CDR1 SGHRS and CDR2 YFSETQ. The DNA of the CDR3 is TGCGCCAGCCGGGACCGCACGAACACCGGGGAGCTGTTTTTT. It encodes CASRDRTNTGELFF.

This rearrangement joins TRBV5-1 to TRBJ1-1; no definite D call. The CDR3 covers 15 residues. Germline CDR1 reads SGHRS; CDR2 reads YFSETQ. Trimming took 0 bases from V and 1 from J, leaving 10 bases between them. The CDR3 sequence: CASSLVGSRNTEAFF. The CDR3 nucleotides read TGCGCCAGCAGCTTGGTAGGTTCGAGGAACACTGAAGCTTTCTTT.

This chain joins TRBV7-9 and TRBJ2-7; no reliable D call. This CDR3 is built from 12 residues. Per germline, CDR1 SEHNR and CDR2 FQNEAQ (reference sequence). With 5 bases removed from V and 2 bases from J, the gap between germline ends came to 7 bases. DNA for the CDR3: TGTGCCAGCAGCCGGAGCACCTACGAGCAGTACTTC. It codes for CASSRSTYEQYF.

The genes are TRBV5-1 and TRBJ1-1; D is uncertain. Germline V gene data show CDR1 as SGHRS and CDR2 as YFSETQ. The CDR3 is 13 amino acids. V was cut by 0 bases and J by 2 bases, with 5 bases left in between. The CDR3 DNA is TGCGCCAGCAGCTTGGGCCCTAACACTGAAGCTTTCTTT. The encoded protein is CASSLGPNTEAFF.